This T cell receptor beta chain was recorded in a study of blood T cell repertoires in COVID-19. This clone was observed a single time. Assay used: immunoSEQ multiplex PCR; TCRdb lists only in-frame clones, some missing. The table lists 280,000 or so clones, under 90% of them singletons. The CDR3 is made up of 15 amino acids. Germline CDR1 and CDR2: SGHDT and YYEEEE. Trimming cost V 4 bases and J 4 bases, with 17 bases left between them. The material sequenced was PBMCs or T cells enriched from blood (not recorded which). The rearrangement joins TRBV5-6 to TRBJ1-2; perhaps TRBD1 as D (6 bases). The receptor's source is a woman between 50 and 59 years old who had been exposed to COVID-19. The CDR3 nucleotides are TGTGCCAGCAGCCCCCCGGCAGGGGAAGGCTATGGCTACACCTTC. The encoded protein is CASSPPAGEGYGYTF.